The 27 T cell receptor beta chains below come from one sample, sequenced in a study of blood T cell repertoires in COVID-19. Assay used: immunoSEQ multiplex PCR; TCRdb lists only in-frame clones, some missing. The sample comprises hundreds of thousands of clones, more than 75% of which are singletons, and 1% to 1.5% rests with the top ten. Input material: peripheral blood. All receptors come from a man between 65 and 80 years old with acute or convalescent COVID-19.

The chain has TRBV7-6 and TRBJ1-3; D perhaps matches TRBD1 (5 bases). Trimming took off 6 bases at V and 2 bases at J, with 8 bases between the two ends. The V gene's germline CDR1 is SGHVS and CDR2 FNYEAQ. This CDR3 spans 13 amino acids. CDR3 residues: CASRQGAGNTIYF. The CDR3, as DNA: TGTGCCAGCAGGCAGGGTGCTGGAAACACCATATATTTT.

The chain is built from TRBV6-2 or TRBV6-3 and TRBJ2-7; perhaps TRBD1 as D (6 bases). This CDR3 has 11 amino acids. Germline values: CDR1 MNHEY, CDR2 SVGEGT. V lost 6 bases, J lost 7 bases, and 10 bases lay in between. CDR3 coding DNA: TGTGCCAGCAGCCGCAGGGGAGAGCAGTACTTC. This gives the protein CASSRRGEQYF.

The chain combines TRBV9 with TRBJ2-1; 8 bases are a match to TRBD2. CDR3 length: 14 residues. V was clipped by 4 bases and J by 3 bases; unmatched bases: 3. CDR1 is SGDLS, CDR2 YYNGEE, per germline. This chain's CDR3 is CASSLTSGYNEQFF. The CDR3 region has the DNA TGTGCCAGCAGCCTAACTAGCGGCTACAATGAGCAGTTCTTC.

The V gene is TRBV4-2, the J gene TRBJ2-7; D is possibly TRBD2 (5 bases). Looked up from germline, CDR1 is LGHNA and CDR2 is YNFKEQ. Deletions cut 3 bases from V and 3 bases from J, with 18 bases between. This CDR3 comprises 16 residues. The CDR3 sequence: CASSHPGSGRGYEQYF. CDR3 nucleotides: TGTGCCAGCAGCCACCCCGGATCCGGTCGGGGCTACGAGCAGTACTTC.

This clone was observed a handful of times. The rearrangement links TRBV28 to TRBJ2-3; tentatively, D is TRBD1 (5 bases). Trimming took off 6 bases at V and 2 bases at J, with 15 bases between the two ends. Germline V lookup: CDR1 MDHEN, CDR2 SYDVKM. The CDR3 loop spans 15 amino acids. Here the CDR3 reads CASSLSTDTTDTQYF. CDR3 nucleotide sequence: TGTGCCAGCAGCCTCTCTACGGACACCACAGATACGCAGTATTTT.

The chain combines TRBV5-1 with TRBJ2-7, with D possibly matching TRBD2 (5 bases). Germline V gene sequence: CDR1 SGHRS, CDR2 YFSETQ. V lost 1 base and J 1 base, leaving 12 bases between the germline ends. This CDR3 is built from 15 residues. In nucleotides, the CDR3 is TGCGCCAGCAGCTTGTTCTCAGCGGTTTCCTACGAGCAGTACTTC. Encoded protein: CASSLFSAVSYEQYF.

The CDR3 sequence: CASSLGLTGQPQHF. CDR3 sequence (DNA): TGCGCCAGCAGCTTGGGATTAACGGGACAGCCCCAGCATTTT. This rearrangement joins TRBV5-1 to TRBJ1-5; no clear D. This CDR3 is built from 14 residues. CDR1 is SGHRS, CDR2 YFSETQ, per germline. The V gene lost 0 bases and the J gene lost 7 bases, with 11 bases spanning the gap.

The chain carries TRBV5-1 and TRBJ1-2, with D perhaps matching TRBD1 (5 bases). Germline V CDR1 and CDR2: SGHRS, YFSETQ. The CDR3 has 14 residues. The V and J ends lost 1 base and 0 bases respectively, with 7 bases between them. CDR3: CASSLWGANYGYTF. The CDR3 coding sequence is TGCGCCAGCAGCTTGTGGGGGGCTAACTATGGCTACACCTTC.

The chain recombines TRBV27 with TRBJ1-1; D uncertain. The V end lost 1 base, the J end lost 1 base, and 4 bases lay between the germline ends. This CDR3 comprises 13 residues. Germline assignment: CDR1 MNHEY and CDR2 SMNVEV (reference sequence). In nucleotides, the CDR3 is TGTGCCAGCAGTTTATTAGAGAACACTGAAGCTTTCTTT. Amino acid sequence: CASSLLENTEAFF.

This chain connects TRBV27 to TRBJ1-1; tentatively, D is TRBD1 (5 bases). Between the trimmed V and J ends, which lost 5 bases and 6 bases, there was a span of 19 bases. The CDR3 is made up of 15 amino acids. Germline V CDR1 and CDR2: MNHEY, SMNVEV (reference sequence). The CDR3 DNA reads TGTGCCAGCAGTAGGCAGGGCGAAAGGAGCGCTGAAGCTTTCTTT. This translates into CASSRQGERSAEAFF.

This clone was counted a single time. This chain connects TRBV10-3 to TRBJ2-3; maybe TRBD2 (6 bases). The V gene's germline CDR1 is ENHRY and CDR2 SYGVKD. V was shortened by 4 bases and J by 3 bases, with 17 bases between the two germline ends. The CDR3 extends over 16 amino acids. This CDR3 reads CAISGPPGAVTDTQYF. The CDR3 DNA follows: TGTGCCATCAGTGGCCCCCCGGGAGCGGTAACAGATACGCAGTATTTT.

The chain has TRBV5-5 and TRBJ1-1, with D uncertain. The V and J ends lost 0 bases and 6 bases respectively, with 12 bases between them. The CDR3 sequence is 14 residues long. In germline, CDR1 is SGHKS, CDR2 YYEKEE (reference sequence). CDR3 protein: CASSLDGERAEAFF. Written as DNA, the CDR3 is TGTGCCAGCAGCTTGGACGGGGAGAGGGCTGAAGCTTTCTTT.

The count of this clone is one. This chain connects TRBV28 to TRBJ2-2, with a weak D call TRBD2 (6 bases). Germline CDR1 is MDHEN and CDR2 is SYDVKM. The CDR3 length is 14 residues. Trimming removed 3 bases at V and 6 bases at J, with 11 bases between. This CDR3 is CASSFLGGSGELFF. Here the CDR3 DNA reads TGTGCCAGCAGTTTTCTCGGGGGTTCCGGGGAGCTGTTTTTT. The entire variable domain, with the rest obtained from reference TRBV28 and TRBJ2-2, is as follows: DVKVTQSSRYLVKRTGEKVFLECVQDMDHENMFWYRQDPGLGLRLIYFSYDVKMKEKGDIPEGYSVSREKKERFSLILESASTNQTSMYLCASSFLGGSGELFFGEGSRLTVL.

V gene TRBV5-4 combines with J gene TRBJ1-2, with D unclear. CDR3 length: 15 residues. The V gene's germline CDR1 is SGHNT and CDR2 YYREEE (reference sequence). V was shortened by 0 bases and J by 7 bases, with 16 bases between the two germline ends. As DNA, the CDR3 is TGTGCCAGCAGCTTGGATCCCGGGGATTGGCCTGGCTACACCTTC. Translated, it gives CASSLDPGDWPGYTF.

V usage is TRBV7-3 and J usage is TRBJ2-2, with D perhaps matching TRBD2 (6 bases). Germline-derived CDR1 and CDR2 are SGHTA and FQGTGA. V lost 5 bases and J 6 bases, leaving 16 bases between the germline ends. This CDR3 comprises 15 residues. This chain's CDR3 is CASSLSRDSAGELFF. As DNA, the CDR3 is TGTGCCAGCAGCCTCAGCCGGGACTCAGCCGGGGAGCTGTTTTTT.

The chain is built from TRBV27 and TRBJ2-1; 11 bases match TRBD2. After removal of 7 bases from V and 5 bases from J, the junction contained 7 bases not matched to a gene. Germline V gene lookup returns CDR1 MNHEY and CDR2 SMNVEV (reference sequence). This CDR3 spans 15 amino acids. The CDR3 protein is CASTYSGRADNEQFF. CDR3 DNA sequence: TGTGCCAGCACTTATAGCGGGAGGGCCGACAATGAGCAGTTCTTC.

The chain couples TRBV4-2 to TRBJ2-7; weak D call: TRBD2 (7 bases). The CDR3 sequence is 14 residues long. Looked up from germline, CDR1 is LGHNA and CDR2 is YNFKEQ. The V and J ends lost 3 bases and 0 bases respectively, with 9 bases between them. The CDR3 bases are TGTGCCAGCAGCCAGGGGGGGCTCTCCTACGAGCAGTACTTC. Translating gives CASSQGGLSYEQYF.

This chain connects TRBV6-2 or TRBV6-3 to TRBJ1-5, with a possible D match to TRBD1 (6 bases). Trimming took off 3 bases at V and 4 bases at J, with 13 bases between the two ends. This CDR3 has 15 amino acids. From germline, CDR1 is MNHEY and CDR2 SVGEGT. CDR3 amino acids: CASSYGGAQNQPQHF. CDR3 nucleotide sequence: TGTGCCAGCAGTTATGGGGGGGCGCAGAATCAGCCCCAGCATTTT.

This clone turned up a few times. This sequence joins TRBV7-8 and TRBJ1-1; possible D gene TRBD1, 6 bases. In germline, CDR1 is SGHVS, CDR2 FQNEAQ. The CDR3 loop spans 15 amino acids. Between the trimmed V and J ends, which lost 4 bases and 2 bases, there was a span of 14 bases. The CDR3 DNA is TGTGCCAGCAGCTCGAACAGGGTTCGAAACACTGAAGCTTTCTTT. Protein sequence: CASSSNRVRNTEAFF.

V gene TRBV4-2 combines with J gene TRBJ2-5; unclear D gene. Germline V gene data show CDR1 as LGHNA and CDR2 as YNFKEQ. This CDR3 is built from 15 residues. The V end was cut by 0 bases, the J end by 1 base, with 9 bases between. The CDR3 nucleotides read TGTGCCAGCAGCCAAGACTCGAGTACCCAAGAGACCCAGTACTTC. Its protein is CASSQDSSTQETQYF.

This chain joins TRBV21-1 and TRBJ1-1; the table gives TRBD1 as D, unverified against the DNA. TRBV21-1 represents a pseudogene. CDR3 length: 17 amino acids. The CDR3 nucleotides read TGTGCCAGCAGCTCAGTGGGGACAGGTGAATGCAACACTGAAGCTTTCTTT. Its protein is CASSSVGTGECNTEAFF.

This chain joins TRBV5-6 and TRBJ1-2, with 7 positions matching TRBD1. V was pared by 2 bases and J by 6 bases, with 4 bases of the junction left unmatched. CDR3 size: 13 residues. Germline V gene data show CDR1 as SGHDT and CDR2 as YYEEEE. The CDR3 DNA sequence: TGTGCCAGCAGCTTTCGACAGGGAGATGGCTACACCTTC. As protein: CASSFRQGDGYTF.

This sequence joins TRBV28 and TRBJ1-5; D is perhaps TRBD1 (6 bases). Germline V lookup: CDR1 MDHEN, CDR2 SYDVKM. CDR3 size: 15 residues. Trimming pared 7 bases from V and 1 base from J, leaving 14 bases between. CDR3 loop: CASKAGGRSNQPQHF. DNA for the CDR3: TGTGCCAGCAAAGCCGGGGGGCGGAGCAATCAGCCCCAGCATTTT.

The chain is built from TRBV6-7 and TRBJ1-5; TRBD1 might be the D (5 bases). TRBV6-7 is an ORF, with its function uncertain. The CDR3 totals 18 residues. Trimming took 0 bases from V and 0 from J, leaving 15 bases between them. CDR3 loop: CASSYSKWGGYSNQPQHF. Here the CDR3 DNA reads TGTGCCAGCAGTTACTCGAAATGGGGGGGTTATAGCAATCAGCCCCAGCATTTT.

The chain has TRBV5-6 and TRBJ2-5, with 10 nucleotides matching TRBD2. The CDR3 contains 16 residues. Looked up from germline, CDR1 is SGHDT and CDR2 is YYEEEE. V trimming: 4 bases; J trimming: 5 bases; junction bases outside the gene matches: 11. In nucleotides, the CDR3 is TGTGCCAGCAGCCCTTTTAGCGGGGGGTGGATGGAGACCCAGTACTTC. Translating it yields CASSPFSGGWMETQYF.

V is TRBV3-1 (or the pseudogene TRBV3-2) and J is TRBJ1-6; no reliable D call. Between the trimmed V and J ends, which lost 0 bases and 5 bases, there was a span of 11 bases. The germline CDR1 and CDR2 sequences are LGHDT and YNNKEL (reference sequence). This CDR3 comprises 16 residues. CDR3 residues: CASSQDQPGDNSPLHF. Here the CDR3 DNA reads TGTGCCAGCAGCCAAGATCAGCCCGGGGATAATTCACCCCTCCACTTT.

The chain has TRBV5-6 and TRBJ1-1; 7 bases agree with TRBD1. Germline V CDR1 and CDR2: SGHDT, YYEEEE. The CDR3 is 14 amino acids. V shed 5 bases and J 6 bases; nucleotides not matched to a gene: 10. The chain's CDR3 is CASRKTGLNPEAFF. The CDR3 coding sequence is TGTGCCAGCAGGAAGACAGGGCTCAACCCTGAAGCTTTCTTT.